The 29 T cell receptor beta chains presented below share a single source sample, sequenced in a study of STAT5B mutations in CD4+ large granular lymphocyte leukemia. TCRdb keeps only in-frame clones here, not all; method: immunoSEQ multiplex PCR. The table shows about 48,000 clones, with about 70% occurring only once. Sequences were obtained from CD4+ T cells from blood buffy coats. These receptors came from a human donor in good health.

The rearrangement links TRBV28 to TRBJ1-1; D may be TRBD1 (5 bases). CDR1 and CDR2 from the germline V gene are MDHEN and SYDVKM. Trimming stripped 2 bases from V and 1 base from J, with 11 bases between. This CDR3 has 15 amino acids. CDR3 DNA: TGTGCCAGCAGTTTACGGGACTCACCGAACACTGAAGCTTTCTTT. It codes for CASSLRDSPNTEAFF.

The chain has TRBV6-5 and TRBJ2-3, with a possible D match to TRBD2 (6 bases). Deletions cut 9 bases from V and 4 bases from J, with 17 bases between. CDR1 MNHEY and CDR2 SVGAGI come from the germline V gene. The CDR3 is made up of 14 amino acids. The CDR3 coding sequence is TGTGCCAGTGCTAGACTTAGCGGCGCAGATACGCAGTATTTT. This gives the protein CASARLSGADTQYF.

The gene calls are TRBV28 and TRBJ1-5; D possibly corresponds to TRBD1 (6 bases). The CDR3 has 14 amino acids. The V and J ends lost 7 bases and 3 bases respectively, with 13 bases between them. From germline, CDR1 is MDHEN and CDR2 SYDVKM. The CDR3 spells CASNDGTFNQPQHF. DNA of the CDR3: TGTGCCAGCAACGACGGGACATTCAATCAGCCCCAGCATTTT.

This chain links TRBV30 with TRBJ1-1, with no clear D. Germline loops: CDR1 GTSNPN, CDR2 SVGIG (reference sequence). The CDR3 has 11 amino acids. The ends were cut back, 0 bases at V and 6 bases at J, with 5 bases in the middle. CDR3 coding DNA: TGTGCCTGGAGTGTCAACGCTGAAGCTTTCTTT. It specifies CAWSVNAEAFF. Drawing the rest from reference TRBV30 and TRBJ1-1, the complete variable domain is SQTIHQWPATLVQPVGSPLSLECTVEGTSNPNLYWYRQAAGRGLQLLFYSVGIGQISSEVPQNLSASRPQDRQFILSSKKLLLSDSGFYLCAWSVNAEAFFGQGTRLTVV.

This clone came up a few times. The chain combines TRBV5-1 with TRBJ1-4, with D tentatively TRBD1 (5 bases). The CDR3 spans 14 residues. Germline V gene data show CDR1 as SGHRS and CDR2 as YFSETQ. V was shortened by 4 bases and J by 1 base, with 8 bases between the two germline ends. CDR3 nucleotides: TGCGCCAGCAGCGCGACAGTAACTAATGAAAAACTGTTTTTT. Its translation: CASSATVTNEKLFF.

Regarding this clone: At one end the junction does not follow the germline gene, possibly because of a read error. The rearrangement links TRBV29-1 to TRBJ1-2; maybe TRBD1 (6 bases). Germline lookup yields CDR1 SQVTM and CDR2 ANQGSEA. The CDR3 length is 12 residues. The CDR3 reads CSVGGSGEKVIF. The CDR3 DNA is TGCAGCGTTGGGGGGTCAGGGGAGAAGGTGATCTTC.

The genes are TRBV4-2 and TRBJ1-2; D perhaps matches TRBD1 (6 bases). The CDR3 is 14 amino acids. Germline V gene data show CDR1 as LGHNA and CDR2 as YNFKEQ. The V gene lost 3 bases and the J gene lost 8 bases, with 16 bases spanning the gap. CDR3 nucleotide sequence: TGTGCCAGCAGCCACCTATCGGACAGCGGAGGCTACACCTTC. It translates to CASSHLSDSGGYTF.

J is TRBJ2-5 and V is TRBV7-9; D is uncertain. Looked up from germline, CDR1 is SEHNR and CDR2 is FQNEAQ (reference sequence). Trimming cost V 1 base and J 4 bases, with 13 bases left between them. The CDR3 totals 15 residues. The DNA of the CDR3 is TGTGCCAGCAGCTTAGGGACGGATTGGGGAGAGACCCAGTACTTC. It specifies CASSLGTDWGETQYF.

J is TRBJ1-1 and V is TRBV29-1; D possibly corresponds to TRBD1 (6 bases). In germline, CDR1 is SQVTM, CDR2 ANQGSEA. This CDR3 contains 11 residues. V was cut by 8 bases and J by 6 bases, with 13 bases left in between. Here the CDR3 DNA reads TGCAGCACCCTCAGGGGATCTGAAGCTTTCTTT. As protein: CSTLRGSEAFF.

The V gene is TRBV2, the J gene TRBJ2-3, with D possibly TRBD2 on 5 matching bases. With 2 bases removed from V and 3 bases from J, the gap between germline ends came to 6 bases. CDR3 length: 13 amino acids. From germline, CDR1 is SNHLY and CDR2 FYNNEI. The CDR3 DNA reads as TGTGCCAGCAGTGAACGGGGTACAGATACGCAGTATTTT. Residues: CASSERGTDTQYF.

The chain uses TRBV28 and TRBJ1-2, with unresolved D. This CDR3 region has 12 residues. V was pared by 7 bases and J by 3 bases, with 9 bases between. In germline, CDR1 is MDHEN, CDR2 SYDVKM. CDR3 sequence (DNA): TGTGCCAGCAAAGGCGGGGACTATGGCTACACCTTC. This codes for CASKGGDYGYTF.

This clone came up a few times. Here the CDR3 reads CASSQDRGGASYNEQFF. The CDR3 nucleotides are TGTGCCAGCAGCCAAGATCGAGGGGGGGCCTCCTACAATGAGCAGTTCTTC. J is TRBJ2-1 and V is TRBV4-2; possibly TRBD2 for D (7 bases). Trimming removed 0 bases at V and 0 bases at J, with 12 bases between. CDR3 length: 17 amino acids. CDR1 is LGHNA, CDR2 YNFKEQ, per germline.

In its sample, this clone was seen a few times. The V call is TRBV28, the J call TRBJ1-4; no definite D call. Germline V gene sequence: CDR1 MDHEN, CDR2 SYDVKM. This CDR3 has 13 amino acids. V dropped 6 bases and J dropped 4 bases, with 9 bases sitting between them. CDR3 sequence: CASRGASNEKLFF. CDR3 nucleotide sequence: TGTGCCAGCAGGGGAGCGAGTAATGAAAAACTGTTTTTT.

This clone was counted a single time. The chain combines TRBV6-4 with TRBJ2-1; D call uncertain. Germline CDR1 and CDR2: MRHNA and SNTAGT. The CDR3 extends over 13 amino acids. Trimming took 5 bases from V and 2 from J, leaving 7 bases between them. The CDR3 loop reads CASSQLAYNEQFF. In DNA form, the CDR3 reads TGTGCCAGCAGTCAGTTGGCCTACAATGAGCAGTTCTTC.

This chain joins TRBV28 and TRBJ1-3, with D perhaps matching TRBD1 (6 bases). The CDR3 spans 15 residues. Between the trimmed V and J ends, which lost 5 bases and 4 bases, there was a span of 15 bases. CDR1 is MDHEN and CDR2 is SYDVKM in the germline V gene. CDR3 loop: CASSLDTGNGNTIYF. CDR3 in DNA: TGTGCCAGCAGTCTGGATACAGGGAACGGAAACACCATATATTTT.

This clone was seen more than once but under ten times. J is TRBJ1-1 and V is TRBV30; D is ambiguous. Germline CDR1 GTSNPN, CDR2 SVGIG (reference sequence). V was clipped by 6 bases and J by 5 bases, with 10 bases between them. The CDR3 is 11 amino acids. The CDR3 spells CACRGKTEAFF. The DNA for the CDR3 is TGTGCCTGTCGAGGGAAAACTGAAGCTTTCTTT.

The chain uses TRBV10-3 and TRBJ1-2; D is ambiguous. In germline, CDR1 is ENHRY, CDR2 SYGVKD. CDR3 length: 13 residues. The V end was cut by 7 bases, the J end by 4 bases, with 13 bases between. The CDR3 sequence is CAITPGEAYGYTF. CDR3 nucleotide sequence: TGTGCCATCACACCTGGGGAAGCCTATGGCTACACCTTC.

On this clone: The same CDR3 is also encoded by other DNA sequences in this sample. The chain has TRBV5-1 and TRBJ2-5; 7 nucleotides align to TRBD1. The CDR3 has 13 amino acids. Trimming removed 2 bases from V and 5 bases from J; junction bases left unmatched: 3. CDR1 and CDR2 (germline): SGHRS, YFSETQ. The chain's CDR3 is CASSLTGEETQYF. Written as DNA, the CDR3 is TGCGCCAGCAGCTTAACAGGGGAGGAGACCCAGTACTTC.

J is TRBJ2-2 and V is TRBV2; D not certain. Looked up from germline, CDR1 is SNHLY and CDR2 is FYNNEI. V lost 1 base and J lost 5, with 8 bases in between. The CDR3 is 14 amino acids. CDR3 sequence: CASSEVGETGELFF. In DNA, the CDR3 is TGTGCCAGCAGTGAAGTTGGGGAAACCGGGGAGCTGTTTTTT.

V usage is TRBV30 and J usage is TRBJ2-7; D might be TRBD1 or TRBD2, each matching 5 bases. The CDR3 loop spans 18 amino acids. Trimming took 5 bases from V and 6 from J, leaving 32 bases between them. The germline gives CDR1 GTSNPN, CDR2 SVGIG (reference sequence). CDR3 loop: CAWACPPSWDQAPSEQYV. In nucleotides, the CDR3 is TGTGCCTGGGCCTGCCCCCCTTCGTGGGACCAAGCGCCGAGCGAGCAGTACGTC.

The gene calls are TRBV29-1 and TRBJ2-1; perhaps TRBD1 as D (5 bases). Trimming took 4 bases from V and 8 from J, leaving 12 bases between them. This CDR3 region has 12 residues. Per the germline V gene, CDR1 is SQVTM and CDR2 is ANQGSEA. The CDR3 DNA reads as TGCAGCGTTGGTTCAGGGTCGGATGAGCAGTTCTTC. Translation: CSVGSGSDEQFF.

The V gene is TRBV19, the J gene TRBJ2-4; D ambiguous. The length of the CDR3 is 11 residues. Trimming took 6 bases from V and 9 from J, leaving 9 bases between them. Germline lookup yields CDR1 LNHDA and CDR2 SQIVND (reference sequence). Here the CDR3 reads CASSTWGIQYF. CDR3 DNA sequence: TGTGCCAGTAGCACTTGGGGCATTCAGTACTTC.

V gene TRBV5-1 combines with J gene TRBJ2-6, with TRBD1 identical over 7 bases. The germline V gene encodes CDR1 SGHRS and CDR2 YFSETQ. The V gene end was trimmed by 2 bases and the J gene end by 4 bases; junction bases not matched to a gene: 15. There are 19 residues in the CDR3. For the CDR3, the DNA is TGCGCCAGCAGCTTAAATGCAGGGACAGCCCTGTCCGGGGCCAACGTCCTGACTTTC. It yields the protein CASSLNAGTALSGANVLTF.

The CDR3 reads CASSSGTGGTEAFF. CDR3 coding DNA: TGCGCCAGCAGCTCCGGGACAGGGGGCACTGAAGCTTTCTTT. V and J are TRBV5-1 and TRBJ1-1; 11 bases fit TRBD1. V trimming: 3 bases; J trimming: 4 bases; junction bases outside the gene matches: 2. The CDR3 spans 14 residues. Germline lookup yields CDR1 SGHRS and CDR2 YFSETQ.

The chain combines TRBV7-9 with TRBJ2-7; D assignment may be TRBD1 or TRBD2 (5 bases each). The CDR3 has 17 residues. V was shortened by 2 bases and J by 1 base, with 18 bases between the two germline ends. Germline V gene data show CDR1 as SEHNR and CDR2 as FQNEAQ (reference sequence). The CDR3 bases are TGTGCCAGCAGCTTAATGTATGAGACAGCGGATTCCTACGAGCAGTACGTC. Protein sequence: CASSLMYETADSYEQYV.

The J gene is TRBJ1-4, the V gene TRBV19; D gene ambiguous. V lost 3 bases and J lost 3, with 8 bases in between. Germline values: CDR1 LNHDA, CDR2 SQIVND (reference sequence). CDR3 length: 14 amino acids. The CDR3 nucleotides are TGTGCCAGTAGTATTGGCAGCTCTAATGAAAAACTGTTTTTT. This gives the protein CASSIGSSNEKLFF.

The chain couples TRBV6-1 to TRBJ1-4, with TRBD1 matching over 7 bases. Germline V gives CDR1 MNHNS, CDR2 SASEGT. The CDR3 extends over 15 amino acids. With V trimmed by 8 bases and J by 0 bases, 6 bases remained unmatched. CDR3 nucleotides: TGTGCCAGCCACACAGGGGTTGCAACTAATGAAAAACTGTTTTTT. Translated: CASHTGVATNEKLFF.

V is TRBV5-5 and J is TRBJ2-2; no firm D call. The CDR3 spans 12 residues. The germline V gene has CDR1 SGHKS and CDR2 YYEKEE (reference sequence). V gave up 0 bases and J gave up 6 bases, with 3 bases separating them. DNA of the CDR3: TGTGCCAGCAGCTTGGATCCCGGGGAGCTGTTTTTT. Translation: CASSLDPGELFF.

V is TRBV28 and J is TRBJ1-5; unclear D gene. Germline V lookup: CDR1 MDHEN, CDR2 SYDVKM. CDR3 length equals 14 residues. The V and J ends lost 8 bases and 0 bases respectively, with 11 bases between them. CDR3 in amino acids: CASRSGNSNQPQHF. The DNA of the CDR3 is TGTGCCAGCCGTTCAGGAAATAGCAATCAGCCCCAGCATTTT.